This T cell receptor beta chain appears in the sequencing data of a study of cytomegalovirus exposure and HLA in healthy donors. Whole-study results and caveats: Confirmation in vitro established that a few CMV-associated chains were specific for CMV antigens. The study designated 150 or so TCR beta chains cytomegalovirus-associated.

Profiled with immunoSEQ multiplex PCR; TCRdb holds only in-frame clones, not every one. The sample carries some 61,000 clones, approximately 97% recorded once. To note about this clone: Its antigen remains unidentified.

The CDR3 contains 14 residues. Trimming removed 6 bases at V and 3 bases at J, with 12 bases between. Germline CDR1 and CDR2: MGHDK and SYGVNS. The gene calls are TRBV25-1 and TRBJ1-5; a possible D gene is TRBD1 (6 bases). The receptor comes from a woman aged 18-30 years in good health and CMV-seropositive. The sequenced sample consisted of PBMCs. The CDR3 sequence: CASSQTGLNQPQHF. The CDR3 DNA is TGTGCCAGCAGCCAAACAGGGCTCAATCAGCCCCAGCATTTT.